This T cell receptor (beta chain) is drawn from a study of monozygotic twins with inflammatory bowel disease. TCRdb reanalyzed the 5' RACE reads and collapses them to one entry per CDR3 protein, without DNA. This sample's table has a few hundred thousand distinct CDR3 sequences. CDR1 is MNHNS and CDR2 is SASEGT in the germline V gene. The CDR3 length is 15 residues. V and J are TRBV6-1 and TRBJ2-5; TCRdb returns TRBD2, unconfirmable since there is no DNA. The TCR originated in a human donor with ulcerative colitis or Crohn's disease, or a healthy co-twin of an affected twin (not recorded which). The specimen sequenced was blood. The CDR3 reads CASSHGLATQETQYF.